This record concerns one T cell receptor (beta chain) sequence. Its target antigen remains unknown. No base quality values were provided; no much bigger clone lies one nucleotide off. As encoded in the germline V gene, CDR1 is KGHSH while CDR2 is LQKENI. Relative to germline, V is 1 base shorter and J is 2 bases shorter, with 9 bases between their ends. The CDR3 numbers 14 residues from cysteine through phenylalanine. The retained sequence is limited to the CDR3, 42 bases, with the frame set at the first base. The data were obtained in a study of cytomegalovirus exposure and HLA in healthy donors (dated by TCRdb to the late 2010s). Regarding the complete study: According to an earlier analysis of 550 to 750 of the donors, about 179 million T cells yielded 117 million unique TCR beta sequences and 276 Gb of sequence data. Among about 360 genotyped donors of the cohort, an average of roughly 240,000 unique TCR beta nucleotide sequences were sequenced per donor, around a sixth of them non-productive. To study patterns of TCR occurrence, a later analysis re-analyzed previously published TCR beta repertoires from under 750 donors and added high-resolution HLA genotyping. Donor age, sex, ethnicity and CMV serostatus were compiled together with the repertoire data. Four to six DR-DQ haplotypes were handled as single units for association and clustering, since linkage in the cohort was strong. Typing coverage varied by locus: roughly 620-640 donors for A, B, C, DRB1 and DQB1; approximately 560 for DQA1; some 610 for DPA1; approximately 490 for DPB1. All discovery cohort repertoires had been generated on a single sequencing platform. Of the roughly 410 genotyped donors, 75% to 85% were placed in the genetic ancestry cluster associated with self-reported Caucasian donors. The later analysis used no new phenotypic data to find candidate immune exposures, relying instead on TCR beta sequences and their occurrence across donors. About 300 gigabases of sequencing data and approximately 85 million unique TCR sequences were included in an early release covering roughly 600 HLA-typed donors. A later genetic analysis took genome-wide SNP genotypes for 398 of the 666 donors and used that subset as a discovery cohort. The study used immunosequencing to profile the T cell repertoires of 600 to 850 subjects and linked those repertoires to cytomegalovirus serostatus. Besides the first cohort of under 700 subjects, a separate validation cohort made up of about 120 different subjects was used. The study was designed to test whether signatures of past pathogen exposure could be identified by cataloging public T cell receptors. HLA typing covered class I and class II loci at four-digit resolution. In an earlier analysis of 587 of the donors, high-throughput TCR beta sequencing was used to judge whether each TCR beta V gene segment behaved as functional or pseudogenic. To predict cytomegalovirus infection status, the study brought together high-throughput TCR immunosequencing, statistical association of individual TCRs with disease status, and machine learning. Study-level results and caveats: V-gene and J-gene trimming of TCR beta chains was associated with a missense DCLRE1C variant in a later genetic analysis, and the association was replicated in an independent cohort. The study gave a list of about 150 TCR beta chains associated with cytomegalovirus. A later genetic analysis reported fewer N-insertions in productive TCRs among donors in an Asian-associated ancestry cluster than the roughly 620-donor mean. In a later analysis, several top co-occurrence clusters were reported to appear linked to parvovirus B19, influenza, CMV and Epstein-Barr virus. According to a later analysis, most CMV-associated TCR beta chains appeared to be HLA-restricted, and the HLA associations seemed to be driven largely by CMV exposure. A few of the identified cytomegalovirus-associated TCR beta chains were confirmed in vitro to be specific for cytomegalovirus antigens. Strong co-occurrence of HLA alleles, especially DR and DQ, made assigning TCR associations to individual alleles difficult. CMV serostatus was the only immune exposure information available for the cohort. Broadly in line with IMGT annotations, most TCR beta V segments showed up in productive rearrangements about 90% or about 30% of the time in an earlier analysis of 587 of the donors. A later analysis found that HLA-associated TCR beta chains were more clonally expanded and had lower generation probabilities than equally common non-associated chains. This cohort had only TCR beta chains sequenced, and the lack of alpha or paired-chain data limited which features could be detected. Some IMGT-functional V segments, including TRBV6-2 and TRBV6-3, could not be distinguished by the 87-base-pair reads and were therefore excluded. The classifier was reported to diagnose cytomegalovirus status with high specificity and sensitivity in both the original and validation cohorts. HLA typing was unavailable for some donors at each locus, so association tests used only the typed subset. A further reported finding was that TCR beta sequences accurately predicted the HLA-A and HLA-B alleles for most subjects in the first cohort. Across donors, most TCR sequences were observed very rarely, whereas some public TCRs were present in many individuals. Sequencing depth was assumed to be roughly uniform across donors in the presence/absence analyses, though that assumption may not hold. In a later analysis, TCR association rates were found to vary across HLA loci, with the most associated TCRs seen for DRB1 alleles and the fewest for HLA-C alleles. Because counts were too low, roughly 16 rarely observed V segments, including chromosome 9 orphons, were left out of the earlier analysis of some 600 of the donors. A group of highly shared sequence variants was considered likely to be a technical artifact of the sequencing pipeline. A later analysis associated about 17,000 TCR beta sequences with specific HLA alleles at a false discovery rate of 0.05. Linkage disequilibrium might explain the correlated functional status among segregating V segments, but an unknown experimental factor could not be ruled out. The authors suggested that the approach could potentially be generalized to other disease states and immunological phenotypes.

In total, 500 to 700 healthy bone marrow donors made up the cohort. At the time of sampling, every cohort member was nominally healthy, though immune exposures that went unrecorded were likely present. The donor was CMV seropositive and belonged to the group of a few hundred seropositive cohort members. A peripheral blood sample was provided by each donor, and peripheral blood mononuclear cells were used for TCR beta sequencing. Genomic DNA extraction from the blood cell samples was performed with the Qiagen DNeasy Blood Extraction Kit. The library came from the immunoSEQ multiplex PCR assay. For the multiplex PCR, a mixture combining 60 forward primers for TCR Vbeta segments and 13 reverse primers for TCR Jbeta segments was used. The CDR3 region of rearranged TCR beta genes was amplified from genomic DNA with a multiplex PCR assay. The Illumina HiSeq System was used to sequence the amplified TCR beta libraries as 87-base-pair reads. The paper's data handling went like this. In a later analysis, tens of millions of unique TCR beta chains were counted across the 650 to 750 repertoires, and some 10 million of these chains were shared by at least two donors. To remove PCR and sequencing errors, raw reads were error-corrected and collapsed into unique sequences using a nearest-neighbor algorithm that merged closely related sequences. V, D and J gene segments were assigned by aligning CDR3 sequences to IMGT reference sequences. For a sequence to be retained, at least a six-nucleotide match to both a V gene segment and a J gene segment was required. A rearrangement counted as productive if the CDR3 had no stop codons and remained in frame with V and J, and every other rearrangement counted as non-productive. Following IMGT convention, CDR3 was defined as the stretch from the second conserved V-encoded cysteine up to the conserved J-encoded phenylalanine. The earlier analysis of 587 of the donors excluded any sequence lacking an unambiguous match to a single V gene segment. In an earlier analysis of a few hundred of the donors, a V segment was called functional when productive rearrangements were above 56.7%, and segregating when the standard deviation between donors exceeded 5%. A statistical classification framework was built for diagnosing cytomegalovirus status from the catalog of TCR beta chain sequences. A later analysis assigned V and J genes by comparing TCR nucleotide sequences with IMGT/GENE-DB human TR gene sequences. In a later analysis, CDR3 sequences and most-parsimonious VDJ recombination scenarios were assigned using the TCRdist pipeline. In a later analysis, each TCR beta chain was defined by its CDR3 amino acid sequence together with its V-gene family, and reads without a unique V-gene family were excluded. In a later analysis, 450 to 600 highly shared, low-generation-probability nucleotide sequences were removed to address suspected cross-contamination and a sequencing artifact. For each public chain, a later analysis derived a clonal expansion index from normalized ranks of inferred template counts within each repertoire. In a later analysis, generation probabilities were computed with a VDJ recombination model fitted to out-of-frame rearrangements, and the resulting probabilities were checked against IGoR. A later analysis scored TCR-TCR, TCR-HLA and TCR-CMV co-occurrence with hypergeometric tests, applying a repertoire-size bias correction to TCR pairs. To estimate false discovery rates, a later analysis permuted the HLA or CMV assignments 20 times. In a later analysis, co-occurring TCRs were grouped using DBSCAN, and TCRdist sequence similarity was added for clustering within HLA-allele-positive subsets. Repertoires with fewer than 30,000 or more than 120,000 public chains, plus five repertoires with anomalous nucleotide sharing, were excluded from co-occurrence clustering. Held by TCRdb, this immuneACCESS table contains in-frame sequences only and omits some clones. Under half of the omission traces to an unresolved V gene where checked; the cause of the rest is unknown. D and trimming come from the DNA, and the V and J calls and clone size come from that table. Within this sample are 150,000 to 160,000 clones, with more than 70% of them counted one time only. Clones ranked in the top ten supply about 5.6% of the sample.

Material for sequencing was PBMCs. The receptor chain draws on TRBV18 and TRBJ2-7, with the D gene uncertain. The receptor was derived from a woman in her thirties or forties in good health and CMV-seropositive. The CDR3 amino acid sequence is: CASSPRLEAYEQYF. The bases read TGTGCCAGCTCACCACGCTTAGAGGCCTACGAGCAGTACTTC.